One and the same sample provided the 15 T cell receptor beta chains below, sequenced in a study of shared clonotypes between healthy human individuals (dated by TCRdb to 2020 to 2021). Library generation was performed with the immunoSEQ multiplex PCR assay. Sourced from immuneACCESS, this table was stored by TCRdb with only in-frame sequences that have V and J called. A share of the clones is absent; for the studies checked, an unresolved V gene accounts for under half, and the remainder has no known explanation. Counted in this sample were roughly 2,300,000 clones; roughly 90% of them appeared once. Together, the top ten hold 0.37% of the sample. The sample taken for sequencing was naive CD4+ T cells from PBMCs. Read against the paper, the sample's cell subset or site label means: CD45RA+ positively selected. Every receptor here comes from a man between 18 and 29 years old in good health. Some clones in this sample may be carry-over from other donors' samples.

This chain connects TRBV7-6 to TRBJ2-7; no clear D gene. Per germline, CDR1 SGHVS and CDR2 FNYEAQ. The length of the CDR3 is 15 residues. Trimming pared 3 bases from V and 0 bases from J, leaving 12 bases between. The CDR3, as DNA: TGTGCCAGCAGCTTGGTTACTGCCAGCTCCTACGAGCAGTACTTC. Its translation: CASSLVTASSYEQYF. Using reference TRBV7-6 and TRBJ2-7 for the parts outside the CDR3, the full variable domain is GAGVSQSPRYKVTKRGQDVALRCDPISGHVSLYWYRQALGQGPEFLTYFNYEAQQDKSGLPNDRFSAERPEGSISTLTIQRTEQRDSAMYRCASSLVTASSYEQYFGPGTRLTVT.

J is TRBJ2-3 and V is TRBV7-2; TRBD2 matches 15 bases. The length of the CDR3 is 18 residues. J lost 3 bases, V lost 3 bases, and 7 bases had no gene match. The V gene's germline CDR1 is SGHTA and CDR2 FQGNSA. In DNA, the CDR3 is TGTGCCAGCAGCTTCCCTCTCGGGACTAGCGGGAGGACAGATACGCAGTATTTT. Amino acid sequence: CASSFPLGTSGRTDTQYF.

The rearrangement joins TRBV4-1 to TRBJ2-1; 7 bases fit TRBD2. Trimming removed 0 bases from V and 2 bases from J; junction bases left unmatched: 4. CDR1 is MGHRA, CDR2 YSYEKL, per germline. The CDR3 is 16 amino acids. The CDR3 coding sequence is TGCGCCAGCAGCCAAGATCCGGGAGGAACCTACAATGAGCAGTTCTTC. It translates to CASSQDPGGTYNEQFF.

This sequence joins TRBV7-5 and TRBJ1-2. TRBV7-5 represents a pseudogene. The CDR3 contains 15 residues. DNA for the CDR3: TGTGCCAGAATCCAAAATCGGGGGCATTTCTATGGCTACACCTTC. Translating gives CARIQNRGHFYGYTF.

J is TRBJ1-1 and V is TRBV7-2; TRBD1 is a possible D gene (6 bases). The V gene lost 5 bases and the J gene lost 0 bases, with 16 bases spanning the gap. This CDR3 contains 16 residues. Germline lookup yields CDR1 SGHTA and CDR2 FQGNSA. The CDR3 sequence: CASSLSAGTLNTEAFF. DNA of the CDR3: TGTGCCAGCAGCCTATCGGCAGGGACATTGAACACTGAAGCTTTCTTT.

The rearrangement joins TRBV7-8 to TRBJ2-5, with D perhaps matching TRBD1 (6 bases). Germline CDR1 reads SGHVS; CDR2 reads FQNEAQ. Trimming took off 5 bases at V and 2 bases at J, with 12 bases between the two ends. The CDR3 runs to 14 residues. The CDR3 loop reads CASSLRTAQETQYF. CDR3 sequence (DNA): TGTGCCAGCAGCCTTCGGACAGCTCAAGAGACCCAGTACTTC.

The V and J genes are TRBV4-3 and TRBJ2-1, with TRBD1 identical over 7 bases. The V segment lost 4 bases and the J segment 4 bases; nucleotides outside the gene matches: 4. The CDR3 is made up of 14 amino acids. Germline V lookup: CDR1 LGHNA, CDR2 YSLEER. Written as DNA, the CDR3 is TGCGCCAGCAGCCCTGGACAGGCTTACAATGAGCAGTTCTTC. As protein: CASSPGQAYNEQFF.

The V and J genes are TRBV4-2 and TRBJ2-7, with 12 bases matching TRBD1. Trimming at V came to 0 bases and at J to 7 bases, leaving 7 bases not matched to a gene. Germline V gives CDR1 LGHNA, CDR2 YNFKEQ. The CDR3 sequence is 16 residues long. DNA for the CDR3: TGTGCCAGCAGCCAAGATTCGGGACAGGGGGCAAGGGAGCAGTACTTC. Translated, it gives CASSQDSGQGAREQYF.

As regards this clone: At one of its ends the junction is not consistent with the germline gene, which may arise from a read error. As DNA, the CDR3 is TGTGCCAGCAGCCAACGGACTAGCGGGAACCCCGGGGAGCTGTTTTTT. Translated: CASSQRTSGNPGELFF. This rearrangement joins TRBV9 to TRBJ2-2; 12 nucleotides line up with TRBD2. The CDR3 runs to 16 residues. CDR1 is SGDLS and CDR2 is YYNGEE in the germline V gene.

Comment on this clone: At the DNA level, this CDR3 is encoded by other sequences in the same sample as well. V gene TRBV5-5 combines with J gene TRBJ2-6; no clear D gene. With 0 bases removed from V and 0 bases from J, the gap between germline ends came to 7 bases. CDR3 length equals 16 residues. From germline, CDR1 is SGHKS and CDR2 YYEKEE (reference sequence). The chain's CDR3 is CASSLGPSSGANVLTF. The CDR3, as DNA: TGTGCCAGCAGCTTGGGCCCCAGCTCTGGGGCCAACGTCCTGACTTTC.

The V call is TRBV10-3, the J call TRBJ2-3, with 11 bases identical to TRBD2. CDR3 size: 15 residues. J was trimmed by 3 bases and V by 6 bases; bases with no gene match: 5. In germline, CDR1 is ENHRY, CDR2 SYGVKD. This CDR3 reads CAIRGLAGQTDTQYF. The CDR3 region has the DNA TGTGCCATCAGAGGACTAGCGGGTCAAACAGATACGCAGTATTTT.

The CDR3 region is CASTRLGNIQYF. The DNA of the CDR3 is TGTGCCAGCACCAGACTTGGAAACATTCAGTACTTC. The rearrangement uses TRBV28 and TRBJ2-4, with D uncertain. Trimming took 7 bases from V and 6 from J, leaving 10 bases between them. CDR1 MDHEN and CDR2 SYDVKM come from the germline V gene. The CDR3 extends over 12 amino acids.

The genes are TRBV7-2 and TRBJ2-5; tentatively, D is TRBD2 (6 bases). This CDR3 region has 13 residues. V was trimmed by 3 bases and J by 4 bases, leaving 9 bases between them. Per germline, CDR1 SGHTA and CDR2 FQGNSA. CDR3 protein: CASSFAGIETQYF. For the CDR3, the DNA is TGTGCCAGCAGCTTTGCGGGGATAGAGACCCAGTACTTC.

The chain carries TRBV28 and TRBJ2-1, with 8 nucleotides matching TRBD2. Unmatched junction bases numbered 18, after V lost 3 bases and J lost 5 bases. Germline V gene lookup returns CDR1 MDHEN and CDR2 SYDVKM. CDR3 length: 19 residues. The chain's CDR3 is CASSFRLAGLFEAHNEQFF. CDR3 nucleotides: TGTGCCAGCAGTTTCCGCCTAGCGGGCTTGTTCGAGGCCCACAATGAGCAGTTCTTC.

This clone was found a few times. The V gene is TRBV18, the J gene TRBJ1-1; D uncertain. The CDR3 spans 11 residues. CDR1 is KGHSH and CDR2 is LQKENI in the germline V gene. Trimming cost V 2 bases and J 7 bases, with 5 bases left between them. The chain's CDR3 is CASSPGYEAFF. The CDR3 region has the DNA TGTGCCAGCTCACCAGGCTATGAAGCTTTCTTT. Drawing the rest from reference TRBV18 and TRBJ1-1, the complete variable domain is NAGVMQNPRHLVRRRGQEARLRCSPMKGHSHVYWYRQLPEEGLKFMVYLQKENIIDESGMPKERFSAEFPKEGPSILRIQQVVRGDSAAYFCASSPGYEAFFGQGTRLTVV.